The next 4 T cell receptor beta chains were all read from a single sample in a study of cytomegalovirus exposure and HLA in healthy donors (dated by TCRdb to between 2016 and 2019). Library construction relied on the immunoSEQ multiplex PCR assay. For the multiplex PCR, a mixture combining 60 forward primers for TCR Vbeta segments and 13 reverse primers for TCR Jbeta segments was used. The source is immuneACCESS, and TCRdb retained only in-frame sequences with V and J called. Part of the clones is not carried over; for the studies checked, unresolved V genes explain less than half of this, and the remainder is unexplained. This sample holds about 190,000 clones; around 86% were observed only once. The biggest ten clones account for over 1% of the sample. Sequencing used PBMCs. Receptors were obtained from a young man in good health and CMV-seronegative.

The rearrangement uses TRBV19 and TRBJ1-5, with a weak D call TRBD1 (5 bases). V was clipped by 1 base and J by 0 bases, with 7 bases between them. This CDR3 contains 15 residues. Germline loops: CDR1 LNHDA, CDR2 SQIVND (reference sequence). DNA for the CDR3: TGTGCCAGTAGTATAGTACAGGATAGCAATCAGCCCCAGCATTTT. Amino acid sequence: CASSIVQDSNQPQHF. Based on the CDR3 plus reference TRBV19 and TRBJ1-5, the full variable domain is DGGITQSPKYLFRKEGQNVTLSCEQNLNHDAMYWYRQDPGQGLRLIYYSQIVNDFQKGDIAEGYSVSREKKESFPLTVTSAQKNPTAFYLCASSIVQDSNQPQHFGDGTRLSIL.

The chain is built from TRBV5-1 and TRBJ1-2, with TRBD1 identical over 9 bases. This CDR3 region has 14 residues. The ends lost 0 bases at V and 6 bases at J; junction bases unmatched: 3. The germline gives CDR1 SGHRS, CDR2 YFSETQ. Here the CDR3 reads CASSLGDRVDGYTF. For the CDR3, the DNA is TGCGCCAGCAGCTTGGGGGACAGGGTCGATGGCTACACCTTC.

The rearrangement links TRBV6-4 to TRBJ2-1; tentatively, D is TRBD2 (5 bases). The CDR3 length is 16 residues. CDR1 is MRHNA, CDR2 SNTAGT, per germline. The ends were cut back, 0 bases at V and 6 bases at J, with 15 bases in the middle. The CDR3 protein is CASSDSVRAAFNEQFF. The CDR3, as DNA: TGTGCCAGCAGTGACTCTGTGCGGGCGGCCTTCAATGAGCAGTTCTTC.

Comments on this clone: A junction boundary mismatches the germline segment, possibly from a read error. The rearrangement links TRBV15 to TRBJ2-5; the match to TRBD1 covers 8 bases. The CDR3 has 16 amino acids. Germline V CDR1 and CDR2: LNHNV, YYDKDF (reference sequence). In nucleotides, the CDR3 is TGTGCCACCAGCGGAGACAGGGGAAGGGGCCAAGAGACCCAGTACTTC. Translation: CATSGDRGRGQETQYF.